The 7 T cell receptor beta chains listed next were all sequenced from one sample in a study of beta chain features in type 1 diabetes. cDNA synthesis used the whole RNA isolate, giving expressed TCRB sequences. The protocol was immunoSEQ multiplex PCR, while the TCRdb copy is restricted to in-frame clones and leaves out a portion. Found here are hundreds of thousands of clones, roughly 31% of them singletons; the top ten hold roughly 0.06%. Sample: naive CD4+ T cells from blood. All receptors come from a man younger than 35 in good health.

This clone was recorded once. This chain connects TRBV9 to TRBJ2-1; the D is unclear. The CDR3 totals 16 residues. Trimming left V 4 bases short and J 0 bases short, with 14 bases between. Germline-derived CDR1 and CDR2 are SGDLS and YYNGEE. The CDR3 region is CASSPQGWSSYNEQFF. For the CDR3, the DNA is TGTGCCAGCAGCCCCCAAGGTTGGAGCTCCTACAATGAGCAGTTCTTC.

The chain employs TRBV18 and TRBJ1-1; possible D gene TRBD1, 5 bases. The CDR3 spans 15 residues. The V end lost 3 bases, the J end lost 11 bases, and 22 bases lay between the germline ends. The V gene's germline CDR1 is KGHSH and CDR2 LQKENI. The CDR3 bases are TGTGCCAGCTCACCGTCCTCGAACCCCCAGGGCTCTGCTTTCTTT. The encoded protein is CASSPSSNPQGSAFF.

The chain joins TRBV4-1 to TRBJ2-4; D is unresolved. Germline CDR1 is MGHRA and CDR2 is YSYEKL. Trimming took 0 bases from V and 5 from J, leaving 5 bases between them. The CDR3 loop spans 13 amino acids. The CDR3 here is CASSQDRQNIQYF. The CDR3 DNA sequence: TGCGCCAGCAGCCAAGATCGACAAAACATTCAGTACTTC.

The V gene is TRBV7-6, the J gene TRBJ2-3; D ambiguous. This CDR3 region has 14 residues. Trimming shortened V by 1 base and J by 1 base, and 6 bases separated the two germline ends. Germline loops: CDR1 SGHVS, CDR2 FNYEAQ. The CDR3 protein is CASSLGYRTDTQYF. As DNA, the CDR3 is TGTGCCAGCAGCTTAGGTTACCGCACAGATACGCAGTATTTT.

The chain joins TRBV10-3 to TRBJ2-6, with D unclear. Deletions cut 8 bases from V and 2 bases from J, with 10 bases between. The CDR3 sequence is 14 residues long. Germline-derived CDR1 and CDR2 are ENHRY and SYGVKD. Here the CDR3 DNA reads TGTGCCATCCAGTCCCAGGCTGGGGCCAACGTCCTGACTTTC. Its protein is CAIQSQAGANVLTF.

In nucleotides, the CDR3 is TGTGCCTGGAGTGTACTCGGAGGGGCCGGGGAGACCCAGTACTTC. The encoded protein is CAWSVLGGAGETQYF. The V call is TRBV30, the J call TRBJ2-5, with TRBD2 as a possible D gene (6 bases). CDR3 length: 15 amino acids. Germline CDR1 and CDR2: GTSNPN and SVGIG (reference sequence). The V and J ends lost 0 bases and 5 bases respectively, with 16 bases between them.

This clone showed up just a few times. J is TRBJ2-1 and V is TRBV30; the match to TRBD2 covers 12 bases. The V segment lost 2 bases and the J segment 9 bases; nucleotides outside the gene matches: 5. This CDR3 is built from 14 residues. The germline CDR1 and CDR2 sequences are GTSNPN and SVGIG (reference sequence). The CDR3 here is CAWSQTSGRGEQFF. CDR3 in DNA: TGTGCCTGGAGTCAGACTAGCGGGAGAGGTGAGCAGTTCTTC.